This TCR beta chain stems from a study of cytomegalovirus exposure and HLA in healthy donors. Whole-study context: Some 85 million unique TCRs, all from HLA-typed donors, were included in an early release of the data. Study-wide findings and caveats: Later on, a genetic analysis was performed. It linked a missense variant in DCLRE1C with V- and J-gene trimming of TCR beta.

Worth noting for this clone: Its antigen is not known.

The PCR contained 60 Vbeta and 13 Jbeta primers. The method was immunoSEQ multiplex PCR; TCRdb's version includes in-frame clones alone and lacks a portion of them. The sample has approximately 75,000 clones, about 79% seen once. The V and J ends lost 6 bases and 6 bases, in that order; junction bases with no gene match: 11. This CDR3 region has 15 residues. Germline CDR1 reads MNHEY; CDR2 reads SVGAGI. The sequence was obtained from a man in his 70s in good health and CMV-seropositive. Specimen: PBMCs. The gene calls are TRBV6-5 and TRBJ1-1; 9 bases line up with TRBD1. The CDR3 here is CASSPPTGGGAEAFF. The CDR3 DNA reads as TGTGCCAGCAGCCCCCCGACAGGGGGAGGAGCTGAAGCTTTCTTT.